This T cell receptor beta chain was observed in a study of T cell repertoires in cytomegalovirus infection. Study observations and caveats: Public TCR beta family frequency separated CMV-and-HLA carriers, including in an independent cohort.

In this sample, this clonotype turned up a few times. The antigen is undetermined. TCRdb used MiXCR to reprocess the reads, holding one entry per CDR3 protein. This table holds 200,000 or so distinct CDR3 sequences, 35% to 40% found once. The sequence was collected from a human donor in good health (CMV status not recorded). Some clones in this sample may be carry-over from other donors' samples. The source material was CD8+ T cells from cultured PBMCs, sampled from culture after CMV antigen stimulation.

CDR3 in DNA: TGTGCCAGCAGCCAAGGGTTTCGGGACAGGTACTCCTACGAGCAGTACTTC. Its protein is CASSQGFRDRYSYEQYF. The rearrangement links TRBV4-2 to TRBJ2-7; 8 bases map to TRBD1. V shed 1 base and J 0 bases; nucleotides not matched to a gene: 8. The CDR3 sequence is 17 residues long. Germline CDR1 reads LGHNA; CDR2 reads YNFKEQ.